The next 7 T cell receptor beta chains were all read from a single sample in a study of control samples from healthy donors and cancer patients. Only in-frame clones appear in the TCRdb table, and some are missing; sequencing was by immunoSEQ multiplex PCR. This table holds approximately 140,000 clones, about nine tenths found once. The sample was blood. The origin of the receptors is a man younger than 40 in good health.

V is TRBV2 and J is TRBJ1-1; D is ambiguous. This CDR3 is built from 13 residues. Germline assignment: CDR1 SNHLY and CDR2 FYNNEI. V shed 6 bases and J shed 4 bases, with 12 bases lying between them. As DNA, the CDR3 is TGTGCCAGCAGGGAATCCCCACTCACTGAAGCTTTCTTT. This encodes CASRESPLTEAFF.

The chain uses TRBV11-2 and TRBJ2-5; 8 bases map to TRBD2. Trimming at V came to 3 bases and at J to 4 bases, leaving 7 bases not matched to a gene. There are 15 residues in the CDR3. CDR1 is SGHAT and CDR2 is FQNNGV in the germline V gene. CDR3 coding DNA: TGTGCCAGCAGCTTTATCCCGGGACTAGGAGAGACCCAGTACTTC. Translating it yields CASSFIPGLGETQYF. The full variable domain, rest sourced from reference TRBV11-2 and TRBJ2-5, is EAGVAQSPRYKIIEKRQSVAFWCNPISGHATLYWYQQILGQGPKLLIQFQNNGVVDDSQLPKDRFSAERLKGVDSTLKIQPAKLEDSAVYLCASSFIPGLGETQYFGPGTRLLVL.

The chain links TRBV9 to TRBJ2-7; D uncertain. This CDR3 is 16 amino acids long. CDR1 is SGDLS and CDR2 is YYNGEE in the germline V gene. Deletions cut 4 bases from V and 2 bases from J, with 19 bases between. CDR3 DNA sequence: TGTGCCAGCAGCCTCCGAGCCTCCGACGGCCCCTACGAGCAGTACTTC. Amino acid sequence: CASSLRASDGPYEQYF. Combining the CDR3 with reference TRBV9 and TRBJ2-7 gives the whole variable domain DSGVTQTPKHLITATGQRVTLRCSPRSGDLSVYWYQQSLDQGLQFLIQYYNGEERAKGNILERFSAQQFPDLHSELNLSSLELGDSALYFCASSLRASDGPYEQYFGPGTRLTVT.

This rearrangement joins TRBV28 to TRBJ1-2; D gene uncertain. Deletions cut 6 bases from V and 4 bases from J, with 15 bases between. Germline CDR1 reads MDHEN; CDR2 reads SYDVKM. The CDR3 totals 14 residues. CDR3 sequence: CASSNEWTSYGYTF. CDR3 DNA sequence: TGTGCCAGCAGCAACGAATGGACGAGCTATGGCTACACCTTC.

This rearrangement joins TRBV28 to TRBJ2-1, with D tentatively TRBD2 (5 bases). Germline V gives CDR1 MDHEN, CDR2 SYDVKM. This CDR3 is 14 amino acids long. V was trimmed by 6 bases and J by 0 bases, leaving 9 bases between them. This CDR3 reads CASSYRGSYNEQFF. CDR3 coding DNA: TGTGCCAGCAGCTACCGGGGCTCCTACAATGAGCAGTTCTTC.

V is TRBV7-9 and J is TRBJ2-7; no definite D call. V was pared by 5 bases and J by 2 bases, with 16 bases between. This CDR3 spans 15 amino acids. The germline CDR1 and CDR2 sequences are SEHNR and FQNEAQ (reference sequence). CDR3 DNA: TGTGCCAGCAGCCCCCCGTCGGGCCGAGCCTACGAGCAGTACTTC. It is translated as CASSPPSGRAYEQYF.

V gene TRBV7-8 combines with J gene TRBJ1-6; 7 bases align to TRBD1. V was pared by 1 base and J by 0 bases, with 6 bases of the junction left unmatched. This CDR3 comprises 18 residues. Germline V gene sequence: CDR1 SGHVS, CDR2 FQNEAQ. For the CDR3, the DNA is TGTGCCAGCAGCTTAGGACAGGGAATATCCTCCTATAATTCACCCCTCCACTTT. This sequence encodes CASSLGQGISSYNSPLHF.